Below are 22 T cell receptor beta chains sequenced from a single sample in a study of cytomegalovirus exposure and HLA in healthy donors. This PCR relied on a set of 60 Vbeta primers and 13 Jbeta primers. TCRdb's copy holds only in-frame clones and misses some; the assay was immunoSEQ multiplex PCR. Among 130,000 or so clones, around four fifths were seen once, and the ten largest hold 5.3%. The sample consisted of PBMCs. The receptors were gathered from a man between 25 and 39 years old in good health and CMV-seronegative.

About this clone: The identical CDR3 is also encoded by other nucleotide sequences in the sample. V is TRBV7-3 and J is TRBJ2-1, with TRBD1 matching 8 bases. This CDR3 has 13 amino acids. From germline, CDR1 is SGHTA and CDR2 FQGTGA. Losses at the gene ends were 3 bases for V and 5 bases for J; bases not matched to a gene: 0. CDR3 in amino acids: CASSLDRDNEQFF. The CDR3 DNA is TGTGCCAGCAGCTTGGACAGGGACAATGAGCAGTTCTTC.

This clone was seen more than once but under ten times. The CDR3 loop is CASETVSYEQYF. The CDR3 DNA reads as TGTGCCAGCGAGACAGTCTCCTACGAGCAGTACTTC. The chain recombines TRBV2 with TRBJ2-7, with D possibly matching TRBD1 (5 bases). V was trimmed by 8 bases and J by 0 bases, leaving 8 bases between them. This CDR3 has 12 amino acids. Per the germline V gene, CDR1 is SNHLY and CDR2 is FYNNEI.

V usage is TRBV28 and J usage is TRBJ1-3; 8 nucleotides match TRBD1. Germline trimming cut 5 bases from V and 2 bases from J; bases unmatched to any gene: 8. This CDR3 has 16 residues. Per germline, CDR1 MDHEN and CDR2 SYDVKM. CDR3 amino acids: CASSPPTGAPGNTIYF. The DNA of the CDR3 is TGTGCCAGCAGTCCCCCGACAGGGGCTCCTGGAAACACCATATATTTT.

The chain is built from TRBV27 and TRBJ2-1, with a possible D match to TRBD2 (5 bases). The CDR3 has 13 residues. The V and J ends lost 1 base and 9 bases respectively, with 10 bases between them. The germline V gene has CDR1 MNHEY and CDR2 SMNVEV (reference sequence). This CDR3 reads CASSLLGEGEQFF. CDR3 coding DNA: TGTGCCAGCAGTTTATTGGGAGAAGGTGAGCAGTTCTTC.

The V gene is TRBV28, the J gene TRBJ1-4, with a possible D match to TRBD1 (5 bases). The CDR3 has 15 amino acids. The ends were cut back, 2 bases at V and 10 bases at J, with 17 bases in the middle. The germline V gene has CDR1 MDHEN and CDR2 SYDVKM. CDR3 coding DNA: TGTGCCAGCAGTTTAGCGCCAGGGTCCGGTGGAAAACTGTTTTTT. This encodes CASSLAPGSGGKLFF.

The chain recombines TRBV5-6 with TRBJ2-5, with D tentatively TRBD2 (6 bases). The CDR3 runs to 14 residues. Germline V gene data show CDR1 as SGHDT and CDR2 as YYEEEE. Trimming took 4 bases from V and 2 from J, leaving 12 bases between them. The CDR3 loop is CASSLLAGQETQYF. CDR3 in DNA: TGTGCCAGCAGCCTGTTGGCGGGACAAGAGACCCAGTACTTC.

The gene calls are TRBV11-2 and TRBJ2-3, with a weak D call TRBD2 (5 bases). V lost 1 base and J 4 bases, leaving 9 bases between the germline ends. This CDR3 has 14 residues. Germline lookup yields CDR1 SGHAT and CDR2 FQNNGV. The CDR3 protein is CASSLGLEADTQYF. The DNA of the CDR3 is TGTGCCAGCAGCTTAGGGTTGGAGGCAGATACGCAGTATTTT.

CDR3 residues: CAISSTDSYEQYF. The CDR3 region has the DNA TGTGCCATCAGTTCGACAGATTCCTACGAGCAGTACTTC. The chain links TRBV10-3 to TRBJ2-7; weak D call: TRBD1 (5 bases). CDR1 ENHRY and CDR2 SYGVKD come from the germline V gene. V shed 5 bases and J shed 1 base, with 9 bases lying between them. This CDR3 is built from 13 residues.

The chain joins TRBV4-3 to TRBJ1-6; 7 bases line up with TRBD1. The CDR3 length is 16 residues. Losses at the gene ends were 0 bases for V and 8 bases for J; bases not matched to a gene: 7. Germline V gives CDR1 LGHNA, CDR2 YSLEER. CDR3 nucleotides: TGCGCCAGCAGCCAAGATATCAAGGGGGCTGATTCACCCCTCCACTTT. Protein sequence: CASSQDIKGADSPLHF.

This clone has only one observation. The chain couples TRBV28 to TRBJ1-1, with 8 bases that match TRBD1. This CDR3 has 14 amino acids. Germline lookup yields CDR1 MDHEN and CDR2 SYDVKM. The junction had 5 bases not matched to a gene; V was cut back by 4 bases and J by 4 bases. In DNA form, the CDR3 reads TGTGCCAGCAGTTCCCCAACAGGGGGCACTGAAGCTTTCTTT. Its protein is CASSSPTGGTEAFF. Drawing the rest from reference TRBV28 and TRBJ1-1, the complete variable domain is DVKVTQSSRYLVKRTGEKVFLECVQDMDHENMFWYRQDPGLGLRLIYFSYDVKMKEKGDIPEGYSVSREKKERFSLILESASTNQTSMYLCASSSPTGGTEAFFGQGTRLTVV.

The genes are TRBV6-5 and TRBJ2-1, with 8 bases aligning to TRBD2. Germline CDR1 is MNHEY and CDR2 is SVGAGI. V lost 2 bases and J lost 8; bases outside the gene matches: 8. This CDR3 spans 15 amino acids. The CDR3 nucleotides are TGTGCCAGCAGTTACATGGGACTAGGATCCGATGAGCAGTTCTTC. This codes for CASSYMGLGSDEQFF.

The chain employs TRBV28 and TRBJ2-5; 7 bases map to TRBD1. The germline V gene encodes CDR1 MDHEN and CDR2 SYDVKM. This CDR3 spans 18 amino acids. The ends lost 6 bases at V and 2 bases at J; junction bases unmatched: 18. The chain's CDR3 is CASRTIRDRETLQETQYF. The CDR3 DNA is TGTGCCAGCAGAACCATCCGGGACAGAGAAACCTTACAAGAGACCCAGTACTTC.

The chain uses TRBV5-1 and TRBJ1-2; 10 nucleotides align to TRBD1. Germline V gene data show CDR1 as SGHRS and CDR2 as YFSETQ. The CDR3 has 15 residues. The V segment lost 4 bases and the J segment 1 base; nucleotides outside the gene matches: 4. CDR3 sequence reads: CASSKDRGLNYGYTF. The CDR3 DNA sequence: TGCGCCAGCAGCAAAGACAGGGGGCTTAACTATGGCTACACCTTC.

This chain's CDR3 is CASSQDRWGGLYEQYF. The DNA of the CDR3 is TGCGCCAGCAGCCAAGATAGGTGGGGAGGGCTTTACGAGCAGTACTTC. The chain joins TRBV4-3 to TRBJ2-7; 7 bases map to TRBD2. Germline V gene data show CDR1 as LGHNA and CDR2 as YSLEER. The CDR3 is 16 residues long. After removal of 0 bases from V and 4 bases from J, the junction contained 9 bases not matched to a gene.

In its sample, this clone was seen once. V gene TRBV15 combines with J gene TRBJ2-7; tentatively, D is TRBD1 (6 bases). CDR1 and CDR2 (germline): LNHNV, YYDKDF (reference sequence). V lost 4 bases, J lost 6 bases, and 19 bases lay in between. This CDR3 is 15 amino acids long. DNA of the CDR3: TGTGCCACCAGCATTATCGCAGAACTACAGGGCGAGCAGTACTTC. Translated, it gives CATSIIAELQGEQYF.

The rearrangement links TRBV29-1 to TRBJ1-2; weak D call: TRBD1 (5 bases). This CDR3 spans 11 amino acids. Trimming pared 5 bases from V and 6 bases from J, leaving 10 bases between. Germline lookup yields CDR1 SQVTM and CDR2 ANQGSEA. For the CDR3, the DNA is TGCAGCGTTTGGAGGGGTAATGGCTACACCTTC. It encodes CSVWRGNGYTF.

V is TRBV15 and J is TRBJ2-1; D is uncertain. Deletions cut 3 bases from V and 4 bases from J, with 10 bases between. Germline loops: CDR1 LNHNV, CDR2 YYDKDF (reference sequence). CDR3 length: 14 amino acids. CDR3 in DNA: TGTGCCACCAGCAGCGAGGTAGGATACAATGAGCAGTTCTTC. It is translated as CATSSEVGYNEQFF.

This chain joins TRBV29-1 and TRBJ2-5; 10 bases map to TRBD1. The germline CDR1 and CDR2 sequences are SQVTM and ANQGSEA. This CDR3 region has 13 residues. The V segment lost 6 bases and the J segment 4 bases; nucleotides outside the gene matches: 5. The CDR3 bases are TGCAGCGTCGACAGGGGGCTTCCAGAGACCCAGTACTTC. Translating gives CSVDRGLPETQYF. The whole variable domain, filled in from reference TRBV29-1 and TRBJ2-5, reads SAVISQKPSRDICQRGTSLTIQCQVDSQVTMMFWYRQQPGQSLTLIATANQGSEATYESGFVIDKFPISRPNLTFSTLTVSNMSPEDSSIYLCSVDRGLPETQYFGPGTRLLVL.

The chain is built from TRBV2 and TRBJ1-5; 7 nucleotides match TRBD1. The germline V gene has CDR1 SNHLY and CDR2 FYNNEI. The CDR3 totals 15 residues. J lost 6 bases, V lost 4 bases, and 9 bases had no gene match. Here the CDR3 DNA reads TGTGCCAGCAGTGTCGATGAGGCAGGGGGTCAGCCCCAGCATTTT. Translated, it gives CASSVDEAGGQPQHF.

This clone has more than one count but fewer than ten. The rearrangement links TRBV5-6 to TRBJ1-2, with D unclear. The CDR3 has 14 amino acids. With 0 bases removed from V and 0 bases from J, the gap between germline ends came to 6 bases. Per germline, CDR1 SGHDT and CDR2 YYEEEE. CDR3 region: CASSLGSSNYGYTF. CDR3 nucleotides: TGTGCCAGCAGCTTGGGAAGCTCTAACTATGGCTACACCTTC.

This chain links TRBV6-5 with TRBJ1-2; 7 positions match TRBD1. V was clipped by 6 bases and J by 8 bases; unmatched bases: 9. This CDR3 spans 13 amino acids. Germline CDR1 reads MNHEY; CDR2 reads SVGAGI. The CDR3 protein is CASSPGQATGYTF. The CDR3 coding sequence is TGTGCCAGCAGCCCAGGACAGGCAACAGGCTACACCTTC.

The chain carries TRBV9 and TRBJ2-1; the match to TRBD1 covers 9 bases. With 4 bases clipped from V and 3 bases from J, the junction kept 8 bases outside the gene matches. There are 16 residues in the CDR3. The germline CDR1 and CDR2 sequences are SGDLS and YYNGEE. Here the CDR3 reads CASSFGTGKFYNEQFF. The CDR3 nucleotides are TGTGCCAGCAGCTTCGGGACAGGGAAATTCTACAATGAGCAGTTCTTC.